These 28 T cell receptor beta chains were all obtained from the same sample, sequenced in a study of blood T cell repertoires in COVID-19. TCRdb keeps only in-frame clones here, not all; method: immunoSEQ multiplex PCR. The sample yields about 240,000 clones, about four fifths seen once. The source material was peripheral blood. These receptors were obtained from a young man who had recovered from COVID-19.

The chain is built from TRBV7-2 and TRBJ2-5; D might be TRBD1 (6 bases). Trimming removed 1 base from V and 4 bases from J, with 19 bases in between. CDR3 length equals 17 residues. Germline-derived CDR1 and CDR2 are SGHTA and FQGNSA. The CDR3 here is CASSLVGRQVVGETQYF. CDR3 coding DNA: TGTGCCAGCAGCTTAGTCGGTCGACAGGTAGTGGGAGAGACCCAGTACTTC.

This clone occurred many times. The rearrangement uses TRBV10-3 and TRBJ2-1; a weak D match, TRBD1 (5 bases). V shed 4 bases and J shed 4 bases, with 14 bases lying between them. This CDR3 has 15 amino acids. Germline CDR1 ENHRY, CDR2 SYGVKD. This CDR3 reads CAISGPQQEYNEQFF. CDR3 in DNA: TGTGCCATCAGTGGCCCTCAACAGGAGTACAATGAGCAGTTCTTC.

V and J are TRBV9 and TRBJ1-3; tentatively, D is TRBD1 (6 bases). The germline V and J ends were trimmed by 3 bases and 0 bases, with 13 bases remaining between them. Per germline, CDR1 SGDLS and CDR2 YYNGEE. The CDR3 runs to 16 residues. For the CDR3, the DNA is TGTGCCAGCAGCGGGGCACAGGGCCGCTCTGGAAACACCATATATTTT. Protein sequence: CASSGAQGRSGNTIYF.

The chain recombines TRBV27 with TRBJ1-6; D is ambiguous. The CDR3 has 12 residues. Germline V gene lookup returns CDR1 MNHEY and CDR2 SMNVEV (reference sequence). The V end was cut by 2 bases, the J end by 7 bases, with 3 bases between. Here the CDR3 reads CASSLPNSPLHF. CDR3 coding DNA: TGTGCCAGCAGTTTACCAAATTCACCCCTCCACTTT.

This chain links TRBV2 with TRBJ1-3; 8 bases map to TRBD1. The CDR3 is 13 amino acids. Germline lookup yields CDR1 SNHLY and CDR2 FYNNEI. J was trimmed by 5 bases and V by 6 bases; bases with no gene match: 3. CDR3 nucleotides: TGTGCCAGCAGGACAGGGGTTAGAAACACCATATATTTT. It specifies CASRTGVRNTIYF.

This sequence joins TRBV6-6 and TRBJ1-5; the match to TRBD1 covers 7 bases. Trimming removed 6 bases from V and 1 base from J; junction bases left unmatched: 3. Germline CDR1 and CDR2: MNHNY and SVGAGI (reference sequence). CDR3 size: 14 residues. The CDR3, as DNA: TGTGCCAGCAGGACAGGGAACAGCAATCAGCCCCAGCATTTT. It yields the protein CASRTGNSNQPQHF.

This clone was detected a few times. Other DNA sequences from this sample encode an identical CDR3 as well. The chain combines TRBV5-4 with TRBJ1-6; D is perhaps TRBD1 (5 bases). V shed 0 bases and J shed 9 bases, with 13 bases lying between them. The CDR3 spans 15 residues. Germline V gives CDR1 SGHNT, CDR2 YYREEE (reference sequence). Here the CDR3 reads CASSLGQGLSSPLHF. In DNA, the CDR3 is TGTGCCAGCAGCTTGGGGCAGGGTCTTAGTTCACCCCTCCACTTT.

V gene TRBV6-5 combines with J gene TRBJ1-1; D ambiguous. This CDR3 has 13 amino acids. Trimming shortened V by 6 bases and J by 0 bases, and 8 bases separated the two germline ends. Per the germline V gene, CDR1 is MNHEY and CDR2 is SVGAGI. The CDR3 nucleotides are TGTGCCAGCAGAGTTAGTATGAACACTGAAGCTTTCTTT. Translation: CASRVSMNTEAFF.

The gene calls are TRBV7-2 and TRBJ2-7, with 8 bases identical to TRBD2. Trimming took 1 base from V and 4 from J; bases not matched to a gene: 6. The germline gives CDR1 SGHTA, CDR2 FQGNSA. The CDR3 is made up of 15 amino acids. CDR3 in amino acids: CASSLDGGGSYEQYF. CDR3 DNA sequence: TGTGCCAGCAGCTTAGACGGGGGGGGCTCGTACGAGCAGTACTTC.

The rearrangement links TRBV10-3 to TRBJ2-5; TRBD2 aligns across 10 bases. Germline CDR1 ENHRY, CDR2 SYGVKD. The CDR3 consists of 13 residues. Trimming at V came to 10 bases and at J to 2 bases, leaving 4 bases not matched to a gene. In DNA, the CDR3 is TGTGCCACTGGACTAGCGGAACAAGAGACCCAGTACTTC. The encoded protein is CATGLAEQETQYF.

This chain connects TRBV18 to TRBJ2-5; 11 bases are a match to TRBD2. Germline V CDR1 and CDR2: KGHSH, LQKENI. The CDR3 runs to 16 residues. The V and J ends lost 0 bases and 2 bases, in that order; junction bases with no gene match: 2. CDR3 DNA sequence: TGTGCCAGCTCACCACCGAGGACTAGCGGGCAAGAGACCCAGTACTTC. It yields the protein CASSPPRTSGQETQYF.

The table lists this clone with a few counts. CDR3 nucleotide sequence: TGTGCCAGCAGCCCGGAGGACAGTTCACCCCTCCACTTT. It encodes CASSPEDSSPLHF. The rearrangement links TRBV7-9 to TRBJ1-6, with D perhaps matching TRBD1 (6 bases). Trimming took 5 bases from V and 9 from J, leaving 11 bases between them. This CDR3 region has 13 residues. Germline loops: CDR1 SEHNR, CDR2 FQNEAQ (reference sequence).

J is TRBJ1-2 and V is TRBV2; TRBD1 might be the D (5 bases). The V gene lost 2 bases and the J gene lost 7 bases, with 17 bases spanning the gap. Germline CDR1 reads SNHLY; CDR2 reads FYNNEI. The CDR3 length is 15 residues. The CDR3 is CASSELLTAPGGYTF. The CDR3 DNA reads as TGTGCCAGCAGTGAACTCTTGACAGCCCCCGGTGGCTACACCTTC. The variable domain in full, with the rest retrieved from reference TRBV2 and TRBJ1-2, is EPEVTQTPSHQVTQMGQEVILRCVPISNHLYFYWYRQILGQKVEFLVSFYNNEISEKSEIFDDQFSVERPDGSNFTLKIRSTKLEDSAMYFCASSELLTAPGGYTFGSGTRLTVV.

This chain connects TRBV5-8 to TRBJ1-2; 7 positions match TRBD1. The CDR3 consists of 15 residues. Germline V gene data show CDR1 as SGHTS and CDR2 as YDEGEE. Unmatched junction bases numbered 10, after V lost 4 bases and J lost 4 bases. DNA of the CDR3: TGTGCCAGCAGCCCTAGACAGGGCTTAACCTATGGCTACACCTTC. It encodes CASSPRQGLTYGYTF.

This rearrangement joins TRBV11-2 to TRBJ2-4; the D is unclear. Per germline, CDR1 SGHAT and CDR2 FQNNGV. Trimming took off 0 bases at V and 0 bases at J, with 9 bases between the two ends. The CDR3 runs to 16 residues. The CDR3 protein is CASSLDSGLAKNIQYF. CDR3 coding DNA: TGTGCCAGCAGCTTAGATAGTGGTCTAGCCAAAAACATTCAGTACTTC. Full variable domain (rest looked up from reference TRBV11-2 and TRBJ2-4): EAGVAQSPRYKIIEKRQSVAFWCNPISGHATLYWYQQILGQGPKLLIQFQNNGVVDDSQLPKDRFSAERLKGVDSTLKIQPAKLEDSAVYLCASSLDSGLAKNIQYFGAGTRLSVL.

The chain combines TRBV6-1 with TRBJ1-2; TRBD1 matches at 7 bases. J lost 5 bases, V lost 1 base, and 7 bases had no gene match. Looked up from germline, CDR1 is MNHNS and CDR2 is SASEGT. The length of the CDR3 is 15 residues. The CDR3 region is CASSEGIRGQYGYTF. CDR3 DNA sequence: TGTGCCAGCAGTGAAGGGATAAGGGGGCAGTATGGCTACACCTTC.

The gene calls are TRBV21-1 and TRBJ2-7; TRBD2 is taken as the D call from the table, unchecked against the DNA. TRBV21-1 is deemed a pseudogene. CDR3 length equals 13 residues. CDR3 in DNA: TGTGCCAGCAGCAATCTGGAGCCCTACGAGCAGTACTTC. It encodes CASSNLEPYEQYF.

This clone appeared a few times. The chain combines TRBV6-4 with TRBJ2-5, with 7 bases matching TRBD2. V was pared by 3 bases and J by 2 bases, with 6 bases of the junction left unmatched. The CDR3 contains 15 residues. Germline assignment: CDR1 MRHNA and CDR2 SNTAGT. CDR3 nucleotide sequence: TGTGCCAGCAGTGAGGTTAGCGGGCAACAAGAGACCCAGTACTTC. It specifies CASSEVSGQQETQYF.

J is TRBJ1-2 and V is TRBV6-1; D is uncertain. CDR1 is MNHNS, CDR2 SASEGT, per germline. V dropped 3 bases and J dropped 4 bases, with 15 bases sitting between them. The CDR3 is 15 residues long. This CDR3 reads CASSDAITAVYGYTF. The CDR3 DNA reads TGTGCCAGCAGTGATGCAATTACAGCAGTCTATGGCTACACCTTC.

The chain is built from TRBV3-1 (or the pseudogene TRBV3-2) and TRBJ2-3; 13 bases line up with TRBD2. V was clipped by 4 bases and J by 0 bases; unmatched bases: 7. The CDR3 runs 18 residues. CDR1 is LGHDT, CDR2 YNNKEL, per germline (reference sequence). Written as DNA, the CDR3 is TGTGCCAGCAGCCTCGGACTAGCGGGGGCCCCAAGCACAGATACGCAGTATTTT. Its translation: CASSLGLAGAPSTDTQYF.

The rearrangement joins TRBV10-1 to TRBJ2-3; TRBD2 matches at 7 bases. CDR1 is WNHNN and CDR2 is SYGVQD in the germline V gene (reference sequence). CDR3 size: 15 residues. The V gene end was trimmed by 2 bases and the J gene end by 3 bases; junction bases not matched to a gene: 5. CDR3 DNA sequence: TGCGCCAGCAGTGAGCCGCGGGGGATAACAGATACGCAGTATTTT. The encoded protein is CASSEPRGITDTQYF.

This clone was observed a single time. As DNA, the CDR3 is TGTGCCAGCAGCTTTAACAGGTTTTACACAGATACGCAGTATTTT. Translating it yields CASSFNRFYTDTQYF. The chain uses TRBV5-6 and TRBJ2-3, with D possibly TRBD1 on 5 matching bases. Between the trimmed V and J ends, which lost 2 bases and 2 bases, there was a span of 12 bases. Germline V gives CDR1 SGHDT, CDR2 YYEEEE. The CDR3 totals 15 residues.

This chain connects TRBV6-6 to TRBJ2-7; TRBD2 matches at 10 bases. The CDR3 loop spans 15 amino acids. In germline, CDR1 is MNHNY, CDR2 SVGAGI (reference sequence). Germline trimming cut 6 bases from V and 3 bases from J; bases unmatched to any gene: 8. CDR3 in amino acids: CASRPDSSGGYEQYF. The CDR3 DNA sequence: TGTGCCAGCAGGCCCGATTCTAGCGGGGGCTACGAGCAGTACTTC.

The rearrangement links TRBV6-6 to TRBJ2-2, with TRBD1 matching over 8 bases. Germline loops: CDR1 MNHNY, CDR2 SVGAGI (reference sequence). V was clipped by 6 bases and J by 6 bases; unmatched bases: 6. This CDR3 has 14 amino acids. CDR3 in DNA: TGTGCCAGCAGACCCGGACAGGGTTCCGGGGAGCTGTTTTTT. Its protein product is CASRPGQGSGELFF.

This clone was observed a handful of times. The V and J genes are TRBV10-3 and TRBJ1-5; possible D gene TRBD1, 6 bases. The germline CDR1 and CDR2 sequences are ENHRY and SYGVKD. The CDR3 totals 13 residues. The V end lost 5 bases, the J end lost 6 bases, and 11 bases lay between the germline ends. This CDR3 reads CAISRDTAQPQHF. The CDR3 DNA reads as TGTGCCATCAGTAGGGACACAGCTCAGCCCCAGCATTTT.

V is TRBV11-2 and J is TRBJ1-2; D gene uncertain. This CDR3 is 13 amino acids long. V lost 1 base, J lost 4 bases, and 7 bases lay in between. The germline V gene has CDR1 SGHAT and CDR2 FQNNGV. The chain's CDR3 is CASSLAGVYGYTF. In DNA, the CDR3 is TGTGCCAGCAGCTTAGCGGGAGTCTATGGCTACACCTTC.

Worth noting for this clone: This same CDR3 is encoded by further DNA sequences in the sample. The rearrangement joins TRBV6-5 to TRBJ1-1, with D maybe TRBD1 (6 bases). Trimming removed 6 bases at V and 2 bases at J, with 13 bases between. Germline V gene data show CDR1 as MNHEY and CDR2 as SVGAGI. There are 14 residues in the CDR3. Here the CDR3 DNA reads TGTGCCAGCAGCCTAGGGGGTACTAACACTGAAGCTTTCTTT. It yields the protein CASSLGGTNTEAFF.

The chain links TRBV7-9 to TRBJ1-1; 8 nucleotides agree with TRBD1. The junction had 5 bases not matched to a gene; V was cut back by 5 bases and J by 12 bases. CDR1 and CDR2 (germline): SEHNR, FQNEAQ (reference sequence). This CDR3 is 11 amino acids long. The CDR3 region is CASSPDRATFF. The CDR3 region has the DNA TGTGCCAGCAGCCCGGACAGGGCGACTTTCTTT. The variable domain in full, completed from reference TRBV7-9 and TRBJ1-1, reads DTGVSQNPRHKITKRGQNVTFRCDPISEHNRLYWYRQTLGQGPEFLTYFQNEAQLEKSRLLSDRFSAERPKGSFSTLEIQRTEQGDSAMYLCASSPDRATFFGQGTRLTVV.